This TCR beta chain was found in a study of blood T cell repertoires in COVID-19. In the study overall: Sites across the United States, Italy and Spain contributed samples from acute and convalescent COVID-19.

Trimming left V 3 bases short and J 9 bases short, with 39 bases between. This CDR3 has 22 residues. Germline lookup yields CDR1 SNHLY and CDR2 FYNNEI. The table lists this clone with a count of one. Produced via immunoSEQ multiplex PCR; TCRdb's table is partial and in-frame only. The sample comprises about 230,000 clones, less than 85% of which are singletons, and approximately 2.6% rests with the top ten. The sequence derives from a woman aged 70-85 years with active or convalescent COVID-19. The rearrangement links TRBV2 to TRBJ1-5; D perhaps matches TRBD1 (6 bases). What was sequenced was peripheral blood. Here the CDR3 reads CASSDHGLGRGGVWTNIRPQHF. In nucleotides, the CDR3 is TGTGCCAGCAGTGATCATGGCTTGGGCAGGGGAGGGGTTTGGACCAATATACGGCCCCAGCATTTT. The full variable domain, completed using reference TRBV2 and TRBJ1-5, is EPEVTQTPSHQVTQMGQEVILRCVPISNHLYFYWYRQILGQKVEFLVSFYNNEISEKSEIFDDQFSVERPDGSNFTLKIRSTKLEDSAMYFCASSDHGLGRGGVWTNIRPQHFGDGTRLSIL.